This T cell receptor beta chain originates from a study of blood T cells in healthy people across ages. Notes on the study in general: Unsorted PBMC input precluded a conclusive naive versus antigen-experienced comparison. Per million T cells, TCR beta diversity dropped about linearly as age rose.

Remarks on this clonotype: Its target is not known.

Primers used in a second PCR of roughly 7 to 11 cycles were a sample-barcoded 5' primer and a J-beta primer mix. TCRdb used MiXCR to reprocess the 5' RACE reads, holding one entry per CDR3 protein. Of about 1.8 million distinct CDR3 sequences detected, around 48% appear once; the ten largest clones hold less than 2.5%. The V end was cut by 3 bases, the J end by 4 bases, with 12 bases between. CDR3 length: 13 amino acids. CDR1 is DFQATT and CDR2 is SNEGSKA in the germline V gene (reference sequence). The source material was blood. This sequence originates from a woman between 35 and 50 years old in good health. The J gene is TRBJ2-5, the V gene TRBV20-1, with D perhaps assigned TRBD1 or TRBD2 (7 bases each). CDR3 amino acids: CSASGRGRETQYF. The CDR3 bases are TGCAGTGCTAGTGGGAGGGGGCGAGAGACCCAGTACTTC.